This TCR beta chain was profiled in a study of T cell repertoires in ileal Crohn's disease. Notes on the study in general: Within the first postoperative year, endoscopy came at median about 6.4 months. High-frequency clones were more common in sorted CD8 than CD4 cells.

Comment on this clone: What it recognizes is unknown.

Per sample, roughly 0.5 micrograms of biopsy DNA were TCRB immunosequenced. Produced via immunoSEQ multiplex PCR; TCRdb's table is partial and in-frame only. Of a few thousand clones in the sample, approximately 84% are singletons; the top ten hold 4.5% to 5.5%. Time point here: neoterminal ileum biopsy at postoperative endoscopy, about 6 months after surgery. The CDR3 has 13 amino acids. Looked up from germline, CDR1 is LGHNT and CDR2 is FRNRAP. Trimming took off 5 bases at V and 2 bases at J, with 9 bases between the two ends. This sequence originates from an adult with Crohn's disease. The chain is built from TRBV12-5 and TRBJ1-1, with D perhaps TRBD1 (5 bases). The sequenced material came from ileal tissue. The CDR3 here is CASGPTENTEAFF. The DNA for the CDR3 is TGTGCTAGTGGTCCGACAGAAAACACTGAAGCTTTCTTT.